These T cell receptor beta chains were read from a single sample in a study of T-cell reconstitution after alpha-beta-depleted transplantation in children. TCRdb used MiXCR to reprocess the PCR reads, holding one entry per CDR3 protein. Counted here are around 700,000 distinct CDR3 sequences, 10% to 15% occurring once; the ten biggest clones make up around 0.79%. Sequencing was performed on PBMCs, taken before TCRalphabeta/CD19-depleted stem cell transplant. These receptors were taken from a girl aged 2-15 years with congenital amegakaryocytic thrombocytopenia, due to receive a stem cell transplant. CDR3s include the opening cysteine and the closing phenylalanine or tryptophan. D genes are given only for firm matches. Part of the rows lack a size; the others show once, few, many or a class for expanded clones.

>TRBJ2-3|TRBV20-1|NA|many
TGCAGTGCTAGGGTCCTTACGAGCACAGATACGCAGTATTTT
CSARVLTSTDTQYF
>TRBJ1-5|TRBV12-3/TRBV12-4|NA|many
TGTGCCAGCAGTCAACTAAGGACTGTTAGCAATCAGCCCCAGCATTTT
CASSQLRTVSNQPQHF
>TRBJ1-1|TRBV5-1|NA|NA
TGCGCCAGCAGCTCGGACGGGGGGCGCACTGAAGCTTTCTTT
CASSSDGGRTEAFF
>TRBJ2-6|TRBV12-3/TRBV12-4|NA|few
TGTGCCAGCGCTAAGACCCCTTCTGGGGCCAACGTCCTGACTTTC
CASAKTPSGANVLTF
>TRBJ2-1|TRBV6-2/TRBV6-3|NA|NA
TGTGCCAGCAGTTTTGGGCTAGTGGGCGATGAGCAGTTCTTC
CASSFGLVGDEQFF
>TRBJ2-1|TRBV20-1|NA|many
TGCAGTGCTCCGATGGAAAGCGTAGGGGATGAGCAGTTCTTC
CSAPMESVGDEQFF
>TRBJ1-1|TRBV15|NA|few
TGTGCCACCAGCAGAGGGTGGGGGGGGATGAACACTGAAGCTTTCTTT
CATSRGWGGMNTEAFF
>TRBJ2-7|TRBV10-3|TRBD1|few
TGTGCCATCAGTGAGCTAAGGGGACAGACCTACGAGCAGTACTTC
CAISELRGQTYEQYF
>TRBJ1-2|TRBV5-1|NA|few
TGCGCCAGCAGCTTGGAGGCAATAGGCTATGGCTACACCTTC
CASSLEAIGYGYTF
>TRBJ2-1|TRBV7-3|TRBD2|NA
TGTGCCAGCAGCTTAAGAGCTCCCGGGACTAGCGCCTACAATGAGCAGTTCTTC
CASSLRAPGTSAYNEQFF
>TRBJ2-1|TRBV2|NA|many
TGTGCCAGCAGTGAATACGTAGGAAGGCGAGGGTTCTTC
CASSEYVGRRGFF
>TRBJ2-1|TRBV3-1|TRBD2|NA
TGTGCCAGCAGCCAACTAGCGGGAGGGCCGGTTGTGGGGCAGTTCTTC
CASSQLAGGPVVGQFF
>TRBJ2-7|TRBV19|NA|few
TGTGCCAGTAGACAGACTCGACTGGGAGAGCAGTACTTC
CASRQTRLGEQYF
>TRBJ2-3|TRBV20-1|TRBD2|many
TGCAGTGCCAAAACCGGGACTAGCGGGAGTAGCACAGATACGCAGTATTTT
CSAKTGTSGSSTDTQYF
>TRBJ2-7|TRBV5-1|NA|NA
TGCGCCAGCAGTCCCGGACGGGCCAGCTCCTACGAGCAGTACTTC
CASSPGRASSYEQYF
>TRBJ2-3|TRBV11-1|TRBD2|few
TGTGCCAGCAGCTCCCTGGTAGTGGCGGGAGAATACACAGATACGCAGTATTTT
CASSSLVVAGEYTDTQYF
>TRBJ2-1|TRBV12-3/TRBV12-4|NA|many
TGTGCCAGCAGTCCACGGACTCACTCCTACAATGAGCAGTTCTTC
CASSPRTHSYNEQFF
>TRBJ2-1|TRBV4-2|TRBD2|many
TGTGCCAGCAGCCCTTTTCTAGCGGGAACAACGCACAATGAGCAGTTCTTC
CASSPFLAGTTHNEQFF
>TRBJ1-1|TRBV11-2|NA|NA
TGTGCCAGCAGCTTAGATCCCCCGGGGTATCCAATGAACACTGAAGCTTTCTTT
CASSLDPPGYPMNTEAFF
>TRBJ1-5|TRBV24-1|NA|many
TGTGCCACCAGTGCCTCCGGGACCAGGTCCCAGCATTTT
CATSASGTRSQHF
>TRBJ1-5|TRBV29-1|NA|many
TGCAGCGTTTCGCGGGGTGGCAATCAGCCCCAGCATTTT
CSVSRGGNQPQHF
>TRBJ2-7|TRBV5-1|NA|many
TGCGCCAGCAGCTTGAGGACAGCCCCTTCCTACGAGCAGTACTTC
CASSLRTAPSYEQYF
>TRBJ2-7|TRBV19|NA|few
TGTGCCAGCCGTGGTCGGGACCCCCCCTACGAGCAGTACTTC
CASRGRDPPYEQYF
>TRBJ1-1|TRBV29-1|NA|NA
TGCAGCGTGACCCTGGGCACTGAAGCTTTCTTT
CSVTLGTEAFF
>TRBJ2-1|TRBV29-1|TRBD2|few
TGCAGCGTCGACCCAGGGGTGATAGCGGGAGTGGGGTACAATGAGCAGTTCTTC
CSVDPGVIAGVGYNEQFF
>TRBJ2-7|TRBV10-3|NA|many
TGTGCCACGAGGGGAGAAGGTATCTACGAGCAGTACTTC
CATRGEGIYEQYF
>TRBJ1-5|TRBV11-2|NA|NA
TGTGCCAGCAGCTTAAATTCAGGGAATCAGCCCCAGCATTTT
CASSLNSGNQPQHF
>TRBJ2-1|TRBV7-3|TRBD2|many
TGTGCCAGCAGCTGGACTAGCGGGATTATCAATGAGCAGTTCTTC
CASSWTSGIINEQFF
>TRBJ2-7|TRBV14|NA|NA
TGTGCCAGCACCAGGACCTACAAGGGGGAGCAGTACTTC
CASTRTYKGEQYF
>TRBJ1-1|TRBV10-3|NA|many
TGTGCCATCAGTGAAGACCTCGAAGCTTTCTTT
CAISEDLEAFF
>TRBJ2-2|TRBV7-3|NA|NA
TGTGCCAGCAGCCGTTCACCTAACACCGGGGAGCTGTTTTTT
CASSRSPNTGELFF
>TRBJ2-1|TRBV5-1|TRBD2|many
TGCGCCAGCAGCTCGGGACTAGACAATGAGCAGTTCTTC
CASSSGLDNEQFF
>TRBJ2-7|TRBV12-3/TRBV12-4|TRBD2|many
TGTGCCAGCAGTTTAGAGGGGTCTAAGGGAGGGCCCTACGAGCAGTACTTC
CASSLEGSKGGPYEQYF
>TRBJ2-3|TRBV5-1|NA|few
TGCGCCAGCAGCTGGGGGGGCTTTAGTCCCACAGATACGCAGTATTTT
CASSWGGFSPTDTQYF
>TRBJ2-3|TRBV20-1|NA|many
TGCAGTGCTAGAGATGCACGGGAGAGTACGCAGTATTTT
CSARDARESTQYF
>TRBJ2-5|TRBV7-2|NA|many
TGTGCCAGCAGCCGCAAAAGACAGCGATGGGGAGAGACCCAGTACTTC
CASSRKRQRWGETQYF
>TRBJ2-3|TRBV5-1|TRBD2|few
TGCGCCAGCAGCCCCTGGACTAGCCCAGATACGCAGTATTTT
CASSPWTSPDTQYF
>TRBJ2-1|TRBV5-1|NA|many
TGCGCCAGCATTTCAGGGTCGAGTGAGCAGTTCTTC
CASISGSSEQFF
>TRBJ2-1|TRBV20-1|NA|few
TGCAGTGCTAGTTCCCTCCGCGGCGGAAACGCCTACAATGAGCAGTTCTTC
CSASSLRGGNAYNEQFF
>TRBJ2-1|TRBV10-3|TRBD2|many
TGTGCCATCAGAGGGACTAGCGGGAGCTCCTACAATGAGCAGTTCTTC
CAIRGTSGSSYNEQFF